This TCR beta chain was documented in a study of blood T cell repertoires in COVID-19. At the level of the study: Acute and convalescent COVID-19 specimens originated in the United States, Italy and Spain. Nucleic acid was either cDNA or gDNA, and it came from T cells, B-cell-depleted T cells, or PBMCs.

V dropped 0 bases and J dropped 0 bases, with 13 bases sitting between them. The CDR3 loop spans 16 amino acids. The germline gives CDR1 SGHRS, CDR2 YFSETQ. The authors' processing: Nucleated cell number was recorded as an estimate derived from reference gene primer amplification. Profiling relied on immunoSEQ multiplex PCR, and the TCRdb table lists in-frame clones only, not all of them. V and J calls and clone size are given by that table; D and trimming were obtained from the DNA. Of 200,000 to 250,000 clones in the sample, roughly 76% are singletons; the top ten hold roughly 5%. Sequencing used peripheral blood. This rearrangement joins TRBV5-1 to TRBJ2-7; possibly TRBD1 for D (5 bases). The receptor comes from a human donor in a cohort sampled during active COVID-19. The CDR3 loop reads CASSLVRAENSYEQYF. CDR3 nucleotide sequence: TGCGCCAGCAGCTTGGTCAGGGCTGAAAACTCCTACGAGCAGTACTTC.